Listed here are 26 T cell receptor beta chains from one sample, sequenced in a study of cytomegalovirus exposure and HLA in healthy donors listed by TCRdb under 2017. The protocol used for the library was the immunoSEQ multiplex PCR assay. A mixture of 60 forward primers for TCR Vbeta segments and 13 reverse primers for TCR Jbeta segments was used in the multiplex PCR. TCRdb limited this immuneACCESS table to in-frame rearrangements with V and J called. A share of clones is missing; checked studies link under half to unresolved V genes, and the rest is unexplained. The sample table shows fewer than 200,000 clones, and roughly four fifths are seen once. 0.7% to 0.85% of the sample belongs to the ten largest clones. Sequenced: PBMCs. These receptors came from a female donor in good health and CMV-seronegative.

DNA of the CDR3: TGTGCCAGCAGCCGAGCCTTAGGGACAGGGGTAGGGAACACTGAAGCTTTCTTT. Translated, it gives CASSRALGTGVGNTEAFF. The V call is TRBV27, the J call TRBJ1-1; 10 nucleotides line up with TRBD1. Germline trimming cut 6 bases from V and 1 base from J; bases unmatched to any gene: 14. Germline V gene lookup returns CDR1 MNHEY and CDR2 SMNVEV (reference sequence). CDR3 length: 18 amino acids.

V and J are TRBV5-1 and TRBJ1-2; TRBD1 matches at 11 bases. The germline V gene has CDR1 SGHRS and CDR2 YFSETQ. The CDR3 has 14 amino acids. V dropped 4 bases and J dropped 5; count of bases not matched to a gene: 4. CDR3 sequence reads: CASSRDRGEYGYTF. CDR3 sequence (DNA): TGCGCCAGCAGCAGGGACAGGGGGGAATATGGCTACACCTTC.

The rearrangement links TRBV6-6 to TRBJ2-3, with 7 bases matching TRBD2. J was trimmed by 4 bases and V by 5 bases; bases with no gene match: 12. The CDR3 contains 16 residues. Germline CDR1 reads MNHNY; CDR2 reads SVGAGI (reference sequence). The CDR3 protein is CASSTSGWGGADTQYF. For the CDR3, the DNA is TGTGCCAGCAGTACCTCCGGGTGGGGGGGGGCAGATACGCAGTATTTT.

CDR3 in amino acids: CASSFRGKDEQFF. The CDR3 DNA sequence: TGTGCCAGCAGTTTTCGAGGGAAGGATGAGCAGTTCTTC. This chain links TRBV27 with TRBJ2-1, with D possibly matching TRBD2 (5 bases). This CDR3 has 13 residues. Trimming cost V 3 bases and J 8 bases, with 11 bases left between them. Germline loops: CDR1 MNHEY, CDR2 SMNVEV (reference sequence).

A few counts support this clone. This sequence joins TRBV2 and TRBJ1-4, with D possibly being TRBD1 (6 bases). V was shortened by 4 bases and J by 0 bases, with 15 bases between the two germline ends. The CDR3 is 17 residues long. CDR1 and CDR2 from the germline V gene are SNHLY and FYNNEI. CDR3 protein: CASSGGGQGTTNEKLFF. In nucleotides, the CDR3 is TGTGCCAGCAGTGGGGGGGGGCAGGGGACAACTAATGAAAAACTGTTTTTT.

This clone was observed a single time. CDR3 nucleotides: TGTGCCAGCAGCTTGGTTGGTAGCGGGAGATACAATGAGCAGTTCTTC. The encoded protein is CASSLVGSGRYNEQFF. This chain joins TRBV5-4 and TRBJ2-1; 9 bases are a match to TRBD2. V was clipped by 0 bases and J by 4 bases; unmatched bases: 5. The CDR3 spans 16 residues. Looked up from germline, CDR1 is SGHNT and CDR2 is YYREEE (reference sequence).

The genes are TRBV7-9 and TRBJ1-5, with no clear D. The CDR3 is 13 amino acids. Germline assignment: CDR1 SEHNR and CDR2 FQNEAQ (reference sequence). Deletions cut 1 base from V and 4 bases from J, with 5 bases between. CDR3 amino acids: CASSLDQNQPQHF. The CDR3 DNA reads TGTGCCAGCAGCTTAGATCAGAATCAGCCCCAGCATTTT.

The gene calls are TRBV18 and TRBJ1-1, with 7 positions matching TRBD1. From germline, CDR1 is KGHSH and CDR2 LQKENI. CDR3 length equals 13 residues. Germline trimming cut 5 bases from V and 5 bases from J; bases unmatched to any gene: 5. CDR3 DNA: TGTGCCAGCTCAGCAGGGGGGAGAACTGAAGCTTTCTTT. This sequence encodes CASSAGGRTEAFF.

This clone has more than one count but fewer than ten. The chain recombines TRBV10-1 with TRBJ2-2, with 7 bases matching TRBD1. The CDR3 is 15 residues long. The germline V gene has CDR1 WNHNN and CDR2 SYGVQD (reference sequence). V gave up 7 bases and J gave up 6 bases; unmatched junction bases: 11. The CDR3 spells CASKPTGPEAGELFF. The CDR3 DNA follows: TGCGCCAGCAAGCCGACAGGGCCTGAAGCCGGGGAGCTGTTTTTT.

This clone came up once. The chain is built from TRBV15 and TRBJ2-5; perhaps TRBD1 as D (6 bases). Germline CDR1 is LNHNV and CDR2 is YYDKDF (reference sequence). This CDR3 has 16 residues. Trimming pared 1 base from V and 5 bases from J, leaving 17 bases between. The CDR3 bases are TGTGCCACCAGCAGAGTGGGGGCAGCCCAGGGGGAGACCCAGTACTTC. Protein sequence: CATSRVGAAQGETQYF.

The chain employs TRBV4-2 and TRBJ2-5; 14 bases match TRBD2. CDR3 size: 19 residues. V dropped 2 bases and J dropped 4; count of bases not matched to a gene: 12. From germline, CDR1 is LGHNA and CDR2 YNFKEQ. In DNA, the CDR3 is TGTGCCAGCAGCCAATCCGGGACTAGCGGGGGAGGGATGAGAGAGACCCAGTACTTC. It codes for CASSQSGTSGGGMRETQYF.

This clone has just a few counts. This sequence joins TRBV27 and TRBJ1-5; the D is unclear. Germline V gene data show CDR1 as MNHEY and CDR2 as SMNVEV (reference sequence). The CDR3 has 12 residues. The V gene lost 5 bases and the J gene lost 9 bases, with 11 bases spanning the gap. The CDR3 region has the DNA TGTGCCAGCAGTAGGCCGGGTCGGCCCCAGCATTTT. Protein sequence: CASSRPGRPQHF.

V usage is TRBV25-1 and J usage is TRBJ2-7; 8 nucleotides line up with TRBD1. CDR3 length equals 12 residues. Germline V gene lookup returns CDR1 MGHDK and CDR2 SYGVNS. Trimming cost V 7 bases and J 3 bases; bases outside gene matches: 2. The CDR3 sequence: CASKGTGYEQYF. CDR3 in DNA: TGTGCCAGCAAAGGGACAGGCTACGAGCAGTACTTC.

Of note for this clone: Its ends do not fully match the called genes, so a read error is possible. The V and J genes are TRBV5-1 and TRBJ2-7, with D possibly matching TRBD1 (6 bases). The germline V gene has CDR1 SGHRS and CDR2 YFSETQ. This CDR3 has 12 residues. CDR3 bases: TGCGCCAGCAGCTTGGCAGGTTTCGGACAGCGGTTC. This codes for CASSLAGFGQRF.

The chain uses TRBV28 and TRBJ2-5; D is unclear. Germline V gives CDR1 MDHEN, CDR2 SYDVKM. V lost 1 base, J lost 1 base, and 7 bases lay in between. The CDR3 contains 14 residues. This chain's CDR3 is CASSLFRFQETQYF. CDR3 in DNA: TGTGCCAGCAGTTTATTTAGATTCCAAGAGACCCAGTACTTC.

V is TRBV5-1 and J is TRBJ2-6; TRBD2 might be the D (6 bases). This CDR3 comprises 16 residues. In germline, CDR1 is SGHRS, CDR2 YFSETQ. Trimming shortened V by 3 bases and J by 6 bases, and 16 bases separated the two germline ends. CDR3 region: CASSSNPAGTANVLTF. CDR3 in DNA: TGCGCCAGCAGCTCAAATCCCGCGGGGACGGCCAACGTCCTGACTTTC. The full variable domain, with the rest looked up from reference TRBV5-1 and TRBJ2-6, is KAGVTQTPRYLIKTRGQQVTLSCSPISGHRSVSWYQQTPGQGLQFLFEYFSETQRNKGNFPGRFSGRQFSNSRSEMNVSTLELGDSALYLCASSSNPAGTANVLTFGAGSRLTVL.

The CDR3 protein is CASSPGGTDTQYF. The DNA of the CDR3 is TGTGCCAGCAGCCCAGGGGGCACAGATACGCAGTATTTT. The chain uses TRBV7-3 and TRBJ2-3; maybe TRBD1 (6 bases). This CDR3 has 13 amino acids. Trimming stripped 5 bases from V and 1 base from J, with 7 bases between. Germline V gene sequence: CDR1 SGHTA, CDR2 FQGTGA.

This clone was observed once. V is TRBV7-9 and J is TRBJ2-1; 7 bases map to TRBD2. Per the germline V gene, CDR1 is SEHNR and CDR2 is FQNEAQ (reference sequence). Losses at the gene ends were 4 bases for V and 15 bases for J; bases not matched to a gene: 12. The CDR3 is 13 residues long. CDR3 coding DNA: TGTGCCAGCAGCTCAAATTCCCGGGGGGTCCCGTTCTTC. Its translation: CASSSNSRGVPFF.

Only a few counts were recorded for this clone. This rearrangement joins TRBV18 to TRBJ1-5, with 9 bases matching TRBD1. The CDR3 consists of 14 residues. V gave up 3 bases and J gave up 4 bases; unmatched junction bases: 1. Germline CDR1 reads KGHSH; CDR2 reads LQKENI. CDR3 in amino acids: CASSPDRGNQPQHF. CDR3 nucleotides: TGTGCCAGCTCACCCGACAGGGGGAATCAGCCCCAGCATTTT. The full variable domain, completed using reference TRBV18 and TRBJ1-5, is NAGVMQNPRHLVRRRGQEARLRCSPMKGHSHVYWYRQLPEEGLKFMVYLQKENIIDESGMPKERFSAEFPKEGPSILRIQQVVRGDSAAYFCASSPDRGNQPQHFGDGTRLSIL.

The chain joins TRBV28 to TRBJ2-7, with TRBD2 matching 13 bases. Germline trimming cut 5 bases from V and 0 bases from J; bases unmatched to any gene: 10. The V gene's germline CDR1 is MDHEN and CDR2 SYDVKM. The CDR3 totals 18 residues. CDR3 sequence: CASSPGTSGDPLSYEQYF. The CDR3 DNA is TGTGCCAGCAGTCCCGGGACTAGCGGGGACCCTCTCTCCTACGAGCAGTACTTC.

This clone turned up a few times. The chain links TRBV4-3 to TRBJ2-3; 9 bases map to TRBD1. V lost 4 bases to trimming and J lost 6 bases; unmatched junction nucleotides: 8. This CDR3 contains 15 residues. CDR1 and CDR2 (germline): LGHNA, YSLEER. DNA for the CDR3: TGCGCCAGCAGCCGCGAACAGGGGGCCTGGGATACGCAGTATTTT. As protein: CASSREQGAWDTQYF.

The chain combines TRBV19 with TRBJ1-1, with TRBD1 matching over 8 bases. V lost 5 bases to trimming and J lost 0 bases; unmatched junction nucleotides: 5. The CDR3 consists of 15 residues. Germline lookup yields CDR1 LNHDA and CDR2 SQIVND (reference sequence). The CDR3 loop is CASSGTGLMNTEAFF. The CDR3 DNA reads TGTGCCAGTAGTGGGACAGGACTCATGAACACTGAAGCTTTCTTT.

The rearrangement uses TRBV9 and TRBJ2-1, with TRBD1 matching over 7 bases. The germline gives CDR1 SGDLS, CDR2 YYNGEE. V gave up 8 bases and J gave up 0 bases; unmatched junction bases: 5. The CDR3 spans 14 residues. The CDR3 sequence: CASGDSHSYNEQFF. In nucleotides, the CDR3 is TGTGCCAGTGGGGACAGCCACTCCTACAATGAGCAGTTCTTC.

The chain employs TRBV7-9 and TRBJ1-2; weak D call: TRBD1 (5 bases). V gave up 1 base and J gave up 10 bases, with 13 bases separating them. CDR1 is SEHNR and CDR2 is FQNEAQ in the germline V gene (reference sequence). This CDR3 comprises 13 residues. CDR3 in DNA: TGTGCCAGCAGCTTAGTGGGGGGATTAGACTACACCTTC. This translates into CASSLVGGLDYTF.

This clone was found a few times. J is TRBJ1-2 and V is TRBV5-1, with 10 positions matching TRBD1. J lost 7 bases, V lost 4 bases, and 16 bases had no gene match. This CDR3 is 17 amino acids long. Per germline, CDR1 SGHRS and CDR2 YFSETQ. CDR3 in DNA: TGCGCCAGCAGCCCCGGGACAGGGGTTCTCGTAGGCGGTGGCTACACCTTC. Translated: CASSPGTGVLVGGGYTF. Drawing the rest from reference TRBV5-1 and TRBJ1-2, the complete variable domain is KAGVTQTPRYLIKTRGQQVTLSCSPISGHRSVSWYQQTPGQGLQFLFEYFSETQRNKGNFPGRFSGRQFSNSRSEMNVSTLELGDSALYLCASSPGTGVLVGGGYTFGSGTRLTVV.

The chain uses TRBV5-1 and TRBJ2-7; 12 bases match TRBD1. CDR1 and CDR2 from the germline V gene are SGHRS and YFSETQ. The CDR3 has 16 residues. V was clipped by 4 bases and J by 6 bases; unmatched bases: 11. The CDR3 DNA is TGCGCCAGCAGCCCCGTTGAGGGACAGGGGGCCTCCGAGCAGTACTTC. Amino acid sequence: CASSPVEGQGASEQYF.